Each of the 17 T cell receptor beta chains below was sequenced from the same sample in a study of T cells in Graves' hyperthyroidism and ophthalmopathy. Researchers amplified the TCR beta CDR3 regions from RNA transcripts. The HTBI set primed first-round TCR CDR3 RT-PCR. TCRdb re-called the multiplex PCR reads through MiXCR, storing one row per CDR3 protein. This sample has about 290,000 distinct CDR3 sequences; 10% to 15% occur once, and the top ten carry roughly 8%. The source material was blood. The receptor set was obtained from a woman in her 30s with Graves' hyperthyroidism that later progressed to Graves' ophthalmopathy.

V is TRBV6-5 and J is TRBJ1-2; D gene unclear. This CDR3 has 17 amino acids. Germline V gene data show CDR1 as MNHEY and CDR2 as SVGAGI. V was clipped by 4 bases and J by 6 bases, with 24 bases between them. This CDR3 is CASSFPNEVMGFDGYTF. CDR3 sequence (DNA): TGTGCCAGCAGTTTTCCCAACGAGGTGATGGGATTTGATGGCTACACCTTC.

This clonotype was picked up many times. This chain uses TRBV19 with TRBJ1-1; perhaps TRBD1 as D (6 bases). Germline-derived CDR1 and CDR2 are LNHDA and SQIVND (reference sequence). The CDR3 extends over 17 amino acids. The V end lost 1 base, the J end lost 1 base, and 16 bases lay between the germline ends. The CDR3 loop is CASSIVGGLTGNTEAFF. As DNA, the CDR3 is TGTGCCAGTAGTATAGTGGGGGGCCTAACCGGGAACACTGAAGCTTTCTTT.

In its sample, this clonotype was seen many times. This chain uses TRBV6-1 with TRBJ1-1; D perhaps matches TRBD1 (5 bases). The CDR3 is 14 amino acids. Trimming removed 3 bases at V and 4 bases at J, with 12 bases between. CDR1 is MNHNS and CDR2 is SASEGT in the germline V gene. The CDR3 loop reads CASSDKARGTEAFF. The CDR3 nucleotides are TGTGCCAGCAGTGACAAAGCTAGGGGCACTGAAGCTTTCTTT.

This clonotype appeared many times. J is TRBJ1-5 and V is TRBV5-1; D ambiguous. This CDR3 comprises 13 residues. Per the germline V gene, CDR1 is SGHRS and CDR2 is YFSETQ. Trimming took 1 base from V and 5 from J, leaving 7 bases between them. The DNA for the CDR3 is TGCGCCAGCAGCTTGTTCTTCGATCAGCCCCAGCATTTT. Protein product: CASSLFFDQPQHF. Combining the CDR3 with reference TRBV5-1 and TRBJ1-5 gives the whole variable domain KAGVTQTPRYLIKTRGQQVTLSCSPISGHRSVSWYQQTPGQGLQFLFEYFSETQRNKGNFPGRFSGRQFSNSRSEMNVSTLELGDSALYLCASSLFFDQPQHFGDGTRLSIL.

This clonotype was detected many times. The CDR3 region has the DNA TGTGCCAGCAGCGTAGACGGCCGGGGCGGGGCCGATGAAGCTTTCTTT. Protein product: CASSVDGRGGADEAFF. J is TRBJ1-1 and V is TRBV9; D is perhaps TRBD1 (5 bases). CDR3 length: 16 amino acids. V was shortened by 0 bases and J by 7 bases, with 19 bases between the two germline ends. From germline, CDR1 is SGDLS and CDR2 YYNGEE.

The chain links TRBV10-3 to TRBJ2-2; D may be TRBD1 (5 bases). This CDR3 comprises 14 residues. Trimming took 8 bases from V and 0 from J, leaving 10 bases between them. Per the germline V gene, CDR1 is ENHRY and CDR2 is SYGVKD. CDR3 nucleotide sequence: TGTGCCATCCACGAGACAGCGAACACCGGGGAGCTGTTTTTT. Translation gives CAIHETANTGELFF.

The chain combines TRBV4-3 with TRBJ2-7; the match to TRBD2 covers 12 bases. The end of the DNA aligns better with TRBJ2-1, so the J call may be wrong. This CDR3 contains 15 residues. From germline, CDR1 is LGHNA and CDR2 YSLEER. CDR3 in amino acids: CASSQGLAGVYEQFF. The CDR3 DNA is TGCGCCAGCAGCCAAGGACTAGCGGGAGTGTACGAGCAGTTCTTC.

This clonotype has more than one count but fewer than ten. The chain is built from TRBV10-3 and TRBJ2-3; tentative D call: TRBD2 (7 bases). Germline CDR1 and CDR2: ENHRY and SYGVKD. The CDR3 runs to 16 residues. Deletions cut 7 bases from V and 3 bases from J, with 20 bases between. The CDR3 protein is CAITPERGGATDTQYF. The CDR3 bases are TGTGCCATCACCCCCGAGCGTGGGGGGGCAACAGATACGCAGTATTTT.

The chain couples TRBV19 to TRBJ2-5, with TRBD1 matching over 8 bases. Germline V gives CDR1 LNHDA, CDR2 SQIVND (reference sequence). J lost 7 bases, V lost 5 bases, and 12 bases had no gene match. The length of the CDR3 is 15 residues. The CDR3, as DNA: TGTGCCAGTAGTTCCAACCAGGGGGCTCTTGGGACCCAGTACTTC. Translated, it gives CASSSNQGALGTQYF.

In this sample, this clonotype turned up many times. This chain links TRBV2 with TRBJ2-7; 9 nucleotides line up with TRBD1. Germline lookup yields CDR1 SNHLY and CDR2 FYNNEI. The CDR3 length is 14 residues. J lost 6 bases, V lost 4 bases, and 7 bases had no gene match. In nucleotides, the CDR3 is TGTGCCAGCAGTGGGGACAGGGAATTGGGCGAGCAGTACTTC. Its protein product is CASSGDRELGEQYF.

The chain is built from TRBV6-1 and TRBJ1-6; 7 bases agree with TRBD1. The CDR3 covers 15 residues. The V and J ends lost 5 bases and 4 bases, in that order; junction bases with no gene match: 5. Per the germline V gene, CDR1 is MNHNS and CDR2 is SASEGT. The chain's CDR3 is CASSTGTVYNSPLHF. As DNA, the CDR3 is TGTGCCAGCAGTACCGGGACAGTATATAATTCACCCCTCCACTTT.

This chain connects TRBV4-2 to TRBJ2-3; TRBD2 is a possible D gene (6 bases). Germline CDR1 LGHNA, CDR2 YNFKEQ. V was trimmed by 0 bases and J by 4 bases, leaving 23 bases between them. This CDR3 comprises 19 residues. The CDR3 DNA sequence: TGTGCCAGCAGCCAAGATTACATAATGCGGGACCAACTATCAGATACGCAGTATTTT. This translates into CASSQDYIMRDQLSDTQYF.

The J gene is TRBJ1-2, the V gene TRBV25-1, with D unclear. This CDR3 is 11 amino acids long. In germline, CDR1 is MGHDK, CDR2 SYGVNS. Between the trimmed V and J ends, which lost 4 bases and 6 bases, there was a span of 6 bases. Written as DNA, the CDR3 is TGTGCCAGCAGTGTAAGGGATGGCTACACCTTC. Translating it yields CASSVRDGYTF.

This clonotype appeared many times. J is TRBJ2-1 and V is TRBV7-8; TRBD1 or TRBD2 may be the D gene (5 bases each). V dropped 3 bases and J dropped 2 bases, with 17 bases sitting between them. CDR3 length: 17 amino acids. The germline V gene has CDR1 SGHVS and CDR2 FQNEAQ. CDR3 in amino acids: CASSFSGLAETYNEQFF. DNA for the CDR3: TGTGCCAGCAGCTTTTCGGGGCTAGCTGAGACCTACAATGAGCAGTTCTTC.

The rearrangement links TRBV9 to TRBJ2-3; 11 nucleotides line up with TRBD2. V trimming: 4 bases; J trimming: 0 bases; junction bases outside the gene matches: 7. Germline V gives CDR1 SGDLS, CDR2 YYNGEE. CDR3 length: 17 amino acids. CDR3: CASSPHRTSGSTDTQYF. CDR3 DNA sequence: TGTGCCAGCAGCCCACATAGGACTAGCGGGAGCACAGATACGCAGTATTTT.

In its sample, this clonotype was seen a few times. The gene calls are TRBV9 and TRBJ2-7; D is unresolved. Germline lookup yields CDR1 SGDLS and CDR2 YYNGEE. The V end lost 4 bases, the J end lost 6 bases, and 11 bases lay between the germline ends. This CDR3 comprises 12 residues. CDR3 loop: CASSLHGPEQYF. DNA for the CDR3: TGTGCCAGCAGCCTTCATGGCCCCGAGCAGTACTTC.

The chain has TRBV4-1 and TRBJ2-7; D is tentatively TRBD1 or TRBD2 (5 bases each). The length of the CDR3 is 15 residues. The germline V gene encodes CDR1 MGHRA and CDR2 YSYEKL. V was shortened by 1 base and J by 3 bases, with 13 bases between the two germline ends. The CDR3 nucleotides are TGCGCCAGCAGCCAAGTAGGGGCAGGACTCTACGAGCAGTACTTC. Translating gives CASSQVGAGLYEQYF.